This TCR beta chain was profiled in a study of CXCR3-negative and CXCR3-positive naive CD8 T cells. Study-wide points: Naive cells with CXCR3 showed TRB CDR3s that were more hydrophobic than those in CXCR3-negative naive cells. Memory CD8+ cells showed much lower diversity, while both naive subsets displayed comparably high diversity.

In preparing the TRB cDNA libraries, 5' RACE with UMI labels was used. For each CDR3 protein, TCRdb gives one entry from its re-call of the 5' RACE reads, without DNA. The table lists about 110,000 distinct CDR3 sequences. By phenotype, naive CD8+ T cells were CD45RO-CCR7+CD27+CD95-. On this clonotype: Its specificity is not known.

Sequences were obtained from naive CXCR3+ CD8+ T cells from blood. Subset defined: CD45RO-CCR7+CD27+CD95- naive CD8+ T cells expressing CXCR3 (TNR3+). This receptor was obtained from a human donor in good health. Some clones in this sample may be carry-over from other donors' samples.

CDR3 sequence: CSVHSSNYGYTF. The chain is built from TRBV29-1 and TRBJ1-2. Germline V gives CDR1 SQVTM, CDR2 ANQGSEA. The CDR3 is 12 residues long.